Each of the 20 T cell receptor beta chains below was sequenced from the same sample in a study of blood T cell repertoires in COVID-19. Profiling relied on immunoSEQ multiplex PCR, and the TCRdb table lists in-frame clones only, not all of them. This table holds 300,000 to 350,000 clones, around 80% found once. The specimen was peripheral blood. Receptors originate from a man aged 25 to 40 with active or convalescent COVID-19.

V is TRBV5-5 and J is TRBJ2-1; 10 bases agree with TRBD2. Trimming cost V 2 bases and J 4 bases; bases outside gene matches: 9. The CDR3 is 17 residues long. From germline, CDR1 is SGHKS and CDR2 YYEKEE (reference sequence). The CDR3 reads CASSLILAGAVYNEQFF. The CDR3 DNA is TGTGCCAGCAGCTTAATTCTAGCGGGAGCGGTATACAATGAGCAGTTCTTC.

The V call is TRBV3-1 (or the pseudogene TRBV3-2), the J call TRBJ2-3, with D perhaps TRBD2 (5 bases). CDR3 length: 15 residues. Germline-derived CDR1 and CDR2 are LGHDT and YNNKEL (reference sequence). The V gene lost 5 bases and the J gene lost 2 bases, with 14 bases spanning the gap. CDR3 nucleotides: TGTGCCAGCAGCTCCCCGGGAACCTACACAGATACGCAGTATTTT. Translating gives CASSSPGTYTDTQYF.

In its sample, this clone was seen a few times. The chain joins TRBV2 to TRBJ2-1; D is unclear. This CDR3 comprises 11 residues. V shed 3 bases and J shed 8 bases, with 5 bases lying between them. Germline CDR1 is SNHLY and CDR2 is FYNNEI. CDR3 amino acids: CASSDVDEQFF. CDR3 sequence (DNA): TGTGCCAGCAGTGATGTCGATGAGCAGTTCTTC.

The CDR3 sequence: CASSPWGQGGTEAFF. For the CDR3, the DNA is TGTGCCAGTAGTCCTTGGGGACAGGGAGGGACTGAAGCTTTCTTT. V usage is TRBV19 and J usage is TRBJ1-1; 9 positions agree with TRBD1. The trim removed 5 bases at V and 5 bases at J, leaving 9 bases unmatched. Germline V gives CDR1 LNHDA, CDR2 SQIVND (reference sequence). The CDR3 is 15 residues long.

Comment on this clone: Other DNA sequences in the same sample also yield this CDR3. The gene calls are TRBV28 and TRBJ2-7; tentatively, D is TRBD2 (6 bases). CDR1 is MDHEN, CDR2 SYDVKM, per germline. The CDR3 has 15 amino acids. Trimming removed 2 bases at V and 2 bases at J, with 13 bases between. The DNA for the CDR3 is TGTGCCAGCAGTTTAGGTGGGCGGGGCACCTACGAGCAGTACTTC. Translation: CASSLGGRGTYEQYF.

V usage is TRBV3-1 (or the pseudogene TRBV3-2) and J usage is TRBJ2-7; 7 nucleotides line up with TRBD2. The V and J ends lost 4 bases and 0 bases, in that order; junction bases with no gene match: 3. The CDR3 runs 14 residues. Looked up from germline, CDR1 is LGHDT and CDR2 is YNNKEL (reference sequence). The CDR3 reads CASSLIAGSYEQYF. The CDR3 DNA sequence: TGTGCCAGCAGCCTGATAGCGGGCTCCTACGAGCAGTACTTC.

The chain couples TRBV4-3 to TRBJ2-2; 7 nucleotides line up with TRBD2. CDR1 and CDR2 (germline): LGHNA, YSLEER. CDR3 length: 17 amino acids. The trim removed 1 base at V and 7 bases at J, leaving 12 bases unmatched. CDR3: CASSQGISGGRGGELFF. CDR3 DNA sequence: TGCGCCAGCAGCCAAGGGATATCGGGGGGACGAGGCGGGGAGCTGTTTTTT.

This chain connects TRBV7-2 to TRBJ2-7; 13 bases line up with TRBD2. J lost 5 bases, V lost 6 bases, and 4 bases had no gene match. Germline CDR1 and CDR2: SGHTA and FQGNSA. The CDR3 has 14 residues. Written as DNA, the CDR3 is TGTGCCAGCAGGGGACTAGCGGGAAGGGACGAGCAGTACTTC. Amino acid sequence: CASRGLAGRDEQYF.

The J gene is TRBJ2-7, the V gene TRBV11-3, with 7 bases fitting TRBD1. The junction had 10 bases not matched to a gene; V was cut back by 5 bases and J by 6 bases. Germline CDR1 SGHNT, CDR2 YENEEA. This CDR3 has 14 residues. CDR3 in DNA: TGTGCCAGCAGCGCCGACAGGGCGGAGGTCGAGCAGTACTTC. This sequence encodes CASSADRAEVEQYF.

The chain combines TRBV12-5 with TRBJ2-3; D is undetermined. Trimming removed 6 bases from V and 8 bases from J, with 18 bases in between. CDR1 and CDR2 (germline): LGHNT, FRNRAP. This CDR3 has 14 amino acids. DNA for the CDR3: TGTGCTAGTGGCAATCCCCGGGTCTTGGTTACGCAGTATTTT. It is translated as CASGNPRVLVTQYF.

The rearrangement links TRBV3-1 (or the pseudogene TRBV3-2) to TRBJ2-7, with TRBD1 matching 9 bases. The length of the CDR3 is 15 residues. Unmatched junction bases numbered 3, after V lost 1 base and J lost 2 bases. CDR1 LGHDT and CDR2 YNNKEL come from the germline V gene (reference sequence). Here the CDR3 reads CASSQGTGVTYEQYF. CDR3 coding DNA: TGTGCCAGCAGCCAAGGGACAGGGGTGACCTACGAGCAGTACTTC.

This chain connects TRBV4-1 to TRBJ2-7, with 9 positions matching TRBD2. V shed 3 bases and J 1 base; nucleotides not matched to a gene: 4. The germline V gene encodes CDR1 MGHRA and CDR2 YSYEKL. CDR3 length: 15 residues. Written as DNA, the CDR3 is TGCGCCAGCAGCCATCTAGCGGGGCCGTCCTACGAGCAGTACTTC. This codes for CASSHLAGPSYEQYF.

In its sample, this clone was seen once. The chain links TRBV5-1 to TRBJ2-7, with TRBD2 as a possible D gene (5 bases). The CDR3 spans 15 residues. Trimming pared 0 bases from V and 6 bases from J, leaving 16 bases between. Per the germline V gene, CDR1 is SGHRS and CDR2 is YFSETQ. CDR3 DNA: TGCGCCAGCAGCTTGGATTCGCGGGCTACCGGCGAGCAGTACTTC. Its translation: CASSLDSRATGEQYF.

The chain combines TRBV27 with TRBJ2-3; perhaps TRBD2 as D (6 bases). Trimming shortened V by 4 bases and J by 6 bases, and 14 bases separated the two germline ends. The CDR3 runs 14 residues. CDR1 MNHEY and CDR2 SMNVEV come from the germline V gene (reference sequence). The CDR3 coding sequence is TGTGCCAGCAGTTCGAACCGGGAGAGGGATACGCAGTATTTT. Protein product: CASSSNRERDTQYF.

This clone was seen just once. The rearrangement links TRBV11-2 to TRBJ1-3; D ambiguous. There are 15 residues in the CDR3. Looked up from germline, CDR1 is SGHAT and CDR2 is FQNNGV. V was clipped by 0 bases and J by 4 bases, with 10 bases between them. CDR3 DNA: TGTGCCAGCAGCTTAGAGGTCGGGGTAGGAAACACCATATATTTT. Protein product: CASSLEVGVGNTIYF.

The chain combines TRBV2 with TRBJ2-5; TRBD1 might be the D (5 bases). This CDR3 contains 14 residues. The ends were cut back, 3 bases at V and 1 base at J, with 9 bases in the middle. Germline CDR1 and CDR2: SNHLY and FYNNEI. The CDR3 region has the DNA TGTGCCAGCAGTGACAGGGCCCTCCAAGAGACCCAGTACTTC. Its translation is CASSDRALQETQYF. The full variable domain, in which reference TRBV2 and TRBJ2-5 provide the parts outside the CDR3, is EPEVTQTPSHQVTQMGQEVILRCVPISNHLYFYWYRQILGQKVEFLVSFYNNEISEKSEIFDDQFSVERPDGSNFTLKIRSTKLEDSAMYFCASSDRALQETQYFGPGTRLLVL.

The V call is TRBV7-9, the J call TRBJ2-2, with D uncertain. CDR3 length equals 16 residues. Germline CDR1 SEHNR, CDR2 FQNEAQ (reference sequence). V was shortened by 6 bases and J by 5 bases, with 19 bases between the two germline ends. For the CDR3, the DNA is TGTGCCAGCAGACGCCCCATTCGACGAGGAACCGGGGAGCTGTTTTTT. The encoded protein is CASRRPIRRGTGELFF.

The rearrangement joins TRBV2 to TRBJ1-2; 8 bases match TRBD1. After removal of 6 bases from V and 5 bases from J, the junction contained 8 bases not matched to a gene. The CDR3 has 14 amino acids. Germline V gene lookup returns CDR1 SNHLY and CDR2 FYNNEI. CDR3: CASRGDRFGYGYTF. In DNA form, the CDR3 reads TGTGCCAGCAGGGGGGACAGGTTCGGTTATGGCTACACCTTC.

The genes are TRBV30 and TRBJ2-7, with TRBD1 identical over 7 bases. V lost 0 bases, J lost 2 bases, and 1 base stayed unmatched. CDR3 length: 13 residues. Germline V gives CDR1 GTSNPN, CDR2 SVGIG (reference sequence). The CDR3 DNA sequence: TGTGCCTGGAGTGTTAGGGGGCCCTACGAGCAGTACTTC. Translated, it gives CAWSVRGPYEQYF.

This chain joins TRBV7-2 and TRBJ2-1; 7 positions agree with TRBD1. Germline loops: CDR1 SGHTA, CDR2 FQGNSA. The V gene end was trimmed by 2 bases and the J gene end by 2 bases; junction bases not matched to a gene: 3. The CDR3 is 15 amino acids. The CDR3 reads CASSLTGQPYNEQFF. DNA of the CDR3: TGTGCCAGCAGCTTAACGGGACAGCCCTACAATGAGCAGTTCTTC.